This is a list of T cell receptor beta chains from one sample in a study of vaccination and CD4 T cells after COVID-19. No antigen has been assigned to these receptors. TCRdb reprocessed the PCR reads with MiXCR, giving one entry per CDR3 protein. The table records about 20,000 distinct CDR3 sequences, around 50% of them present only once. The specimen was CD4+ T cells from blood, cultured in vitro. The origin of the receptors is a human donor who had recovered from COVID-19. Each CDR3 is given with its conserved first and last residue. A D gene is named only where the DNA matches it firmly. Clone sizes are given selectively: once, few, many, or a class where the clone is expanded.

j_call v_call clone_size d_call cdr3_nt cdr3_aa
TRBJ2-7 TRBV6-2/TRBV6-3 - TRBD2 TGTGCCAGCAGTTTGGGGGGGAGGTACGAGCAGTACTTC CASSLGGRYEQYF
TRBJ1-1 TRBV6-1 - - TGTGCCACCCGACTTGAAGACGGAAACACTGAAGCTTTCTTT CATRLEDGNTEAFF
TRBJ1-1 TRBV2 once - TGTGCCAGTGGGATGGGGGCTGAAGCTTTCTTT CASGMGAEAFF
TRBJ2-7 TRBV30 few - TGTGCCTGGAGGGACACCGCCTACGAGCAGTACTTC CAWRDTAYEQYF
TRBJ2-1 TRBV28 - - TGTGCCAGCAGTTTATACGTAGAGCAGTTCTTC CASSLYVEQFF
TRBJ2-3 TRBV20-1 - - TGCAGTGCTCTTGGCGGGAAGGCAGATACGCAGTATTTT CSALGGKADTQYF
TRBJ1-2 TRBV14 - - TGTGCCAGCAGCCCGTTACAGAAGGACTATGGCTACACCTTC CASSPLQKDYGYTF
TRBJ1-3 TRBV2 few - TGTGCCAGCAGTGATCCCCTCACCGACTCTGGAAACACCATATATTTT CASSDPLTDSGNTIYF
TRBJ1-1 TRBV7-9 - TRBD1 TGTGCCAGCAGCTTAGGGCAGGGGGCGTCGGGGAACACTGAAGCTTTCTTT CASSLGQGASGNTEAFF
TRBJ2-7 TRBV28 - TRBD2 TGTGCCAGCAGTTTCCCTAGCGGGAGTGGAGAGCAGTACTTC CASSFPSGSGEQYF
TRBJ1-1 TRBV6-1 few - TGTGCCAGCAGGCGGGACACGGAAAACACTGAAGCTTTCTTT CASRRDTENTEAFF